This T cell receptor beta chain stems from a study of blood T cell repertoires in COVID-19. Whole-study context: COVID-19 samples from acute and convalescent phases originated in the United States, Italy and Spain. Sources were T cells, B-cell-depleted T cells, or PBMCs; the material itself was cDNA or gDNA.

J lost 3 bases, V lost 2 bases, and 7 bases had no gene match. The CDR3 runs to 15 residues. Per the germline V gene, CDR1 is SGHDN and CDR2 is FVKESK. Original methodology: Estimated nucleated cell counts came from reference gene primer amplification. Clones were sequenced by immunoSEQ multiplex PCR, and TCRdb holds only the in-frame ones, with some missing. That table is the source of V, J and clone size, and D and trimming were worked out from the DNA. This table holds some 76,000 clones, around 89% found once. Specimen: peripheral blood. This chain uses TRBV14 with TRBJ2-7; 7 bases map to TRBD2. This receptor was obtained from a man in his fifties or sixties with acute or convalescent COVID-19. The CDR3 region is CASSQRSSGSYEQYF. CDR3 nucleotides: TGTGCCAGCAGCCAACGCTCTAGCGGAAGCTACGAGCAGTACTTC.